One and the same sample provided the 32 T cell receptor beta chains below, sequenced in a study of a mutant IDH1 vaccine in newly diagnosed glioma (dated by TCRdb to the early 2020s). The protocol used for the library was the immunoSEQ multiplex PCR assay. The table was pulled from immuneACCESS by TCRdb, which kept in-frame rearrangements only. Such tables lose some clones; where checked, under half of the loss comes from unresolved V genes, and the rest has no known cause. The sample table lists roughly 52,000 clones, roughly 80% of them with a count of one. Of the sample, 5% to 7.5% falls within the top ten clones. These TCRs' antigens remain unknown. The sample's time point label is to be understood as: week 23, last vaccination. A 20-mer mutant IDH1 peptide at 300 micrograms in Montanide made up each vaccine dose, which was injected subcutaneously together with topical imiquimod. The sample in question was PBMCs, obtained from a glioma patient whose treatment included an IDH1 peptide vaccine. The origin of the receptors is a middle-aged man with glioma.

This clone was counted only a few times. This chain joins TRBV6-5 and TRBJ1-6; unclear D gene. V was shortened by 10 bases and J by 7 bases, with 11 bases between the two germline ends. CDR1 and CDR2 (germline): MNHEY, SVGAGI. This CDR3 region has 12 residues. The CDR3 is CATQFRNSPLHF. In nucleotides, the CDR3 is TGTGCCACGCAGTTCCGCAATTCACCCCTCCACTTT.

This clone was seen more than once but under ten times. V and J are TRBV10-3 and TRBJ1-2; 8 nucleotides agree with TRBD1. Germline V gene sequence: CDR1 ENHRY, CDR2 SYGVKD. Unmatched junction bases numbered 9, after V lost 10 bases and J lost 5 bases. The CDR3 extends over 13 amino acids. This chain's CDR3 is CATSLGQEYGYTF. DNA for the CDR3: TGTGCCACCTCACTGGGACAGGAGTATGGCTACACCTTC.

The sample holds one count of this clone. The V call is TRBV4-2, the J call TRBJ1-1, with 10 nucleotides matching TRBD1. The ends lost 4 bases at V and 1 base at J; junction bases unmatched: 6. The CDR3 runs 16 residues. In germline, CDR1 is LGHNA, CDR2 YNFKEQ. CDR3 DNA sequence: TGTGCCAGCAGCCGCGGGACAGGGGCCCAGAACACTGAAGCTTTCTTT. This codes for CASSRGTGAQNTEAFF.

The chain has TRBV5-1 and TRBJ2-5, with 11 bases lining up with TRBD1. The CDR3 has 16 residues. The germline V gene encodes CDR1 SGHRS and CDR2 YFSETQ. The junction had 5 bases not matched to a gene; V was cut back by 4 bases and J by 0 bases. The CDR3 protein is CASSGGTGGYQETQYF. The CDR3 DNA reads TGCGCCAGCAGCGGGGGGACAGGGGGGTACCAAGAGACCCAGTACTTC.

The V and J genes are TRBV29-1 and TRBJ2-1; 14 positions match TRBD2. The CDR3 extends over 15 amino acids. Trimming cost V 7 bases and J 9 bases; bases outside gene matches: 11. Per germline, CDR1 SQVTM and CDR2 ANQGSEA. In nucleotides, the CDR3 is TGCAGCGGCAACCTCGGGACTAGCGGGGGAGGTGAGCAGTTCTTC. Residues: CSGNLGTSGGGEQFF.

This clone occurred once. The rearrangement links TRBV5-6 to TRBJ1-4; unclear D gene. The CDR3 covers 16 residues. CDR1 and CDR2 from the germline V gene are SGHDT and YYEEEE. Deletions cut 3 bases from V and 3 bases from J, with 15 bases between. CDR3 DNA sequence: TGTGCCAGCAGCTCCCCGGAGGTGGGATCTAATGAAAAACTGTTTTTT. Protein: CASSSPEVGSNEKLFF.

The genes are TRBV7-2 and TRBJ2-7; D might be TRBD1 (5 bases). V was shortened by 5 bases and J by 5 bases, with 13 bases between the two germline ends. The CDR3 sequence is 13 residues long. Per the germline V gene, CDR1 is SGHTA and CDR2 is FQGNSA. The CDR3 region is CASSRDRVNEQYF. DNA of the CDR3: TGTGCCAGCAGCCGCGACAGAGTCAACGAGCAGTACTTC.

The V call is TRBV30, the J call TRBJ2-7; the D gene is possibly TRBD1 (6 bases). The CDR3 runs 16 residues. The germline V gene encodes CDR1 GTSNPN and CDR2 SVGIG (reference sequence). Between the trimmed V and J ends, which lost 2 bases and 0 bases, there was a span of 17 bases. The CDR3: CAWSNPSRDISYEQYF. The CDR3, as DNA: TGTGCCTGGAGTAACCCCTCCCGGGACATCTCCTACGAGCAGTACTTC. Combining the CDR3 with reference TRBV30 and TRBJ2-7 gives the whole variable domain SQTIHQWPATLVQPVGSPLSLECTVEGTSNPNLYWYRQAAGRGLQLLFYSVGIGQISSEVPQNLSASRPQDRQFILSSKKLLLSDSGFYLCAWSNPSRDISYEQYFGPGTRLTVT.

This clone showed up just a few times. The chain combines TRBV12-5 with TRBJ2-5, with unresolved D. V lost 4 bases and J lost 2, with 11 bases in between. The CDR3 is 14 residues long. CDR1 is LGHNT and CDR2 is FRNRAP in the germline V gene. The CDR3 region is CASGSRPLQETQYF. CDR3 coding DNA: TGTGCTAGTGGTTCCCGGCCGCTACAAGAGACCCAGTACTTC.

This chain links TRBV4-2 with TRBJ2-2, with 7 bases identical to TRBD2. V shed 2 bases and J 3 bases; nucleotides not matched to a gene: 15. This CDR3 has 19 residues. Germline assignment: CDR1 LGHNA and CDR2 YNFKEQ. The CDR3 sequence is CASSQRSPTSGADTGELFF. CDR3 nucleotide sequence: TGTGCCAGCAGCCAAAGGTCCCCCACCAGCGGGGCTGACACCGGGGAGCTGTTTTTT.

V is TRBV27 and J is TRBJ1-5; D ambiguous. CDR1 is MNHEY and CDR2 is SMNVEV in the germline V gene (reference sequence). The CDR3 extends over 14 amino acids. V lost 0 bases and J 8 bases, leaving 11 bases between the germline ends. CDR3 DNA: TGTGCCAGCAGTTTATCTGCCGGGAGAAAGCCCCAGCATTTT. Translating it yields CASSLSAGRKPQHF.

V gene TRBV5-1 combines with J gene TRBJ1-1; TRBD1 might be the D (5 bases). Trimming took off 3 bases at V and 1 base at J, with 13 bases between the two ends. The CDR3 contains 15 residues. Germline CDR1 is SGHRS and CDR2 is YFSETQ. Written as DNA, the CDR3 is TGCGCCAGCAGCTCCGAGGATGGGGGGAACACTGAAGCTTTCTTT. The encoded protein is CASSSEDGGNTEAFF.

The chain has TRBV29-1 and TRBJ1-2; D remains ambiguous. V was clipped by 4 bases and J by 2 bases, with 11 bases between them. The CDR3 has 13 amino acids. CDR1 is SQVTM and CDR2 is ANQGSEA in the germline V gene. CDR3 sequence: CSVVGIANYGYTF. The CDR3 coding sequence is TGCAGCGTTGTTGGCATCGCAAACTATGGCTACACCTTC.

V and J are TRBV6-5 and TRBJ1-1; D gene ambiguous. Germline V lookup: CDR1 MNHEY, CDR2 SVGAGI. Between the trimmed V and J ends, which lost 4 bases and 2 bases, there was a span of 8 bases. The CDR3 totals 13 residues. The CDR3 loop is CASSSGFNTEAFF. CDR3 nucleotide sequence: TGTGCCAGCAGTTCTGGGTTTAACACTGAAGCTTTCTTT.

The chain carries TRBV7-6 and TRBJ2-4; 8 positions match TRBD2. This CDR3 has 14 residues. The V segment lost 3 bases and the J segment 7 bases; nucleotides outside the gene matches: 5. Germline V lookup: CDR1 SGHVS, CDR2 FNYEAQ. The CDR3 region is CASSLDGGANIQYF. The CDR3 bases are TGTGCCAGCAGCTTGGACGGGGGGGCGAACATTCAGTACTTC. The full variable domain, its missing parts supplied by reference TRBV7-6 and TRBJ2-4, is GAGVSQSPRYKVTKRGQDVALRCDPISGHVSLYWYRQALGQGPEFLTYFNYEAQQDKSGLPNDRFSAERPEGSISTLTIQRTEQRDSAMYRCASSLDGGANIQYFGAGTRLSVL.

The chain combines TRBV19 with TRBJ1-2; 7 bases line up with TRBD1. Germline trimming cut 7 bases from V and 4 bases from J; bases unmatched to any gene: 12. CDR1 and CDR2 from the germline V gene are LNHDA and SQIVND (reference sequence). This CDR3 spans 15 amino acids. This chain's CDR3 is CASTLGGGAGYGYTF. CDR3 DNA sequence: TGTGCCAGTACCCTAGGAGGGGGCGCGGGCTATGGCTACACCTTC.

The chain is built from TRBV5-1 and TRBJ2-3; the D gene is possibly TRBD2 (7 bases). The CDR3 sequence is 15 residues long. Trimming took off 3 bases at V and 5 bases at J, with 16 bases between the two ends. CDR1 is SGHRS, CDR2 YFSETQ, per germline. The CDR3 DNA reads TGCGCCAGCAGCTCGGGGGGCAAACGGGAAGATACGCAGTATTTT. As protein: CASSSGGKREDTQYF.

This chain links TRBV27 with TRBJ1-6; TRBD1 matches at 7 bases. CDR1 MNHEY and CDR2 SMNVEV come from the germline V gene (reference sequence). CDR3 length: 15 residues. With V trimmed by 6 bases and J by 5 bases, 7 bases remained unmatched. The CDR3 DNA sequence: TGTGCCAGCAGAGCGAGGGACAGACATAATTCACCCCTCCACTTT. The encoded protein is CASRARDRHNSPLHF.

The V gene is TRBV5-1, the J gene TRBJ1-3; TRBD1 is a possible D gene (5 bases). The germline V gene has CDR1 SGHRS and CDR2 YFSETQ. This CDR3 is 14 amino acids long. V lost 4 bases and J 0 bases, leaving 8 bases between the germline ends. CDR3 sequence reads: CASSPGTSGNTIYF. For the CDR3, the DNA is TGCGCCAGCAGCCCTGGGACCTCTGGAAACACCATATATTTT.

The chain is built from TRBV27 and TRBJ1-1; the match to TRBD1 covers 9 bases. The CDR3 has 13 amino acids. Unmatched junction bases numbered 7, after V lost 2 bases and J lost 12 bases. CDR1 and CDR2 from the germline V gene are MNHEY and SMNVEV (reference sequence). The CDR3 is CASSLTPGQGSFF. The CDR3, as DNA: TGTGCCAGCAGTTTAACCCCGGGACAGGGTTCTTTCTTT.

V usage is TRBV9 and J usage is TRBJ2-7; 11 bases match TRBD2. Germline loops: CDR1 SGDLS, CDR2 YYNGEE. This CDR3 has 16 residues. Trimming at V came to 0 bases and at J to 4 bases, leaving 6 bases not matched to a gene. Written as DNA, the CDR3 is TGTGCCAGCAGCGTAGGAGGTAGCGGGGGGGATTACGAGCAGTACTTC. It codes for CASSVGGSGGDYEQYF.

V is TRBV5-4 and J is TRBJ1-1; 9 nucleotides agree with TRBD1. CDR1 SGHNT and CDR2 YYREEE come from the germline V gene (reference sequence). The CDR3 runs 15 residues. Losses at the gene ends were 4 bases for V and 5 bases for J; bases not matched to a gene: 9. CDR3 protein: CASSPRTGEGTEAFF. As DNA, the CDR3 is TGTGCCAGCAGCCCCCGGACAGGGGAGGGTACTGAAGCTTTCTTT.

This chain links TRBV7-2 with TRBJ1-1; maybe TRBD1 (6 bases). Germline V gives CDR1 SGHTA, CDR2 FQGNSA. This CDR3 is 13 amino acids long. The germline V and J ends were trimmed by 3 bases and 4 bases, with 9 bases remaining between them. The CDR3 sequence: CASSLGAPTEAFF. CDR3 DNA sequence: TGTGCCAGCAGCTTGGGGGCCCCCACTGAAGCTTTCTTT.

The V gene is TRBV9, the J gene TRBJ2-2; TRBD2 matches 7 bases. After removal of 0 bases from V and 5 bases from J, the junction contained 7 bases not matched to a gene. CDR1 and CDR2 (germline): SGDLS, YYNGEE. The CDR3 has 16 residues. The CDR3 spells CASSVAGGSPTGELFF. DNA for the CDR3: TGTGCCAGCAGCGTAGCGGGGGGATCCCCAACCGGGGAGCTGTTTTTT.

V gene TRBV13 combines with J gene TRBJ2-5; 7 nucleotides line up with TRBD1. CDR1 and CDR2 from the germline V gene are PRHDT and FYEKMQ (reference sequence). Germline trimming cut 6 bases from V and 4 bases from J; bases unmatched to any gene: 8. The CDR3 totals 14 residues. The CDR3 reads CASRQGQGRETQYF. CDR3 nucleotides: TGTGCCAGCAGACAGGGGCAGGGCAGAGAGACCCAGTACTTC.

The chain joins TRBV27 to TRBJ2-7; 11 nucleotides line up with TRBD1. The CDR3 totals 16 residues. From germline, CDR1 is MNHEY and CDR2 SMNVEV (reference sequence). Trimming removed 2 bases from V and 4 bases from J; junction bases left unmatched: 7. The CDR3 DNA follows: TGTGCCAGCAGTTTAGGGCCCGGGACAGGGGGTTACGAGCAGTACTTC. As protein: CASSLGPGTGGYEQYF.

Here the CDR3 reads CASNTMGLAQYF. For the CDR3, the DNA is TGTGCCAGCAACACAATGGGCCTGGCGCAGTATTTT. The genes are TRBV7-9 and TRBJ2-3; D not resolved. V was trimmed by 7 bases and J by 10 bases, leaving 15 bases between them. This CDR3 is built from 12 residues. Germline CDR1 reads SEHNR; CDR2 reads FQNEAQ (reference sequence). Variable domain in full (rest from reference TRBV7-9 and TRBJ2-3): DTGVSQNPRHKITKRGQNVTFRCDPISEHNRLYWYRQTLGQGPEFLTYFQNEAQLEKSRLLSDRFSAERPKGSFSTLEIQRTEQGDSAMYLCASNTMGLAQYFGPGTRLTVL.

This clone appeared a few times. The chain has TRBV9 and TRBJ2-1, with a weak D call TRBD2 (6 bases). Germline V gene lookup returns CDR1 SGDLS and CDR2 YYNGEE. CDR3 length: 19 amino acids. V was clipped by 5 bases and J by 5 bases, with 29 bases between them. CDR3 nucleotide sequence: TGTGCCAGCAGTCCTCCGGTGGGGGGATTATTAACTGTCAACAATGAGCAGTTCTTC. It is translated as CASSPPVGGLLTVNNEQFF.

CDR3 bases: TGCGCCAGCAGCTTGACCCGGGGAGGGGCCAAAGAGACCCAGTACTTC. Encoded protein: CASSLTRGGAKETQYF. V and J are TRBV5-1 and TRBJ2-5, with TRBD2 matching 7 bases. The germline V gene has CDR1 SGHRS and CDR2 YFSETQ. This CDR3 is built from 16 residues. The V segment lost 1 base and the J segment 3 bases; nucleotides outside the gene matches: 9.

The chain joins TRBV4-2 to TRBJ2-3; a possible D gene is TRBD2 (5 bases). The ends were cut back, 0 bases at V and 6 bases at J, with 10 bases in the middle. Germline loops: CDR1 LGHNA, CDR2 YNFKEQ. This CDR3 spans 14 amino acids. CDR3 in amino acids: CASSQDSSWDTQYF. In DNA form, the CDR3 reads TGTGCCAGCAGCCAAGATTCTAGCTGGGATACGCAGTATTTT.

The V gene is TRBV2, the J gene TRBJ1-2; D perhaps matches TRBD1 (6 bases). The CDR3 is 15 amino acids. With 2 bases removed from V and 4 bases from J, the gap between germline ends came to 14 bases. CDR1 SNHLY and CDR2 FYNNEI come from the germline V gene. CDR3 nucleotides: TGTGCCAGCAGTGAATTAGGGGGTCTGGGCTATGGCTACACCTTC. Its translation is CASSELGGLGYGYTF. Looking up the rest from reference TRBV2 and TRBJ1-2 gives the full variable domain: EPEVTQTPSHQVTQMGQEVILRCVPISNHLYFYWYRQILGQKVEFLVSFYNNEISEKSEIFDDQFSVERPDGSNFTLKIRSTKLEDSAMYFCASSELGGLGYGYTFGSGTRLTVV.

The CDR3: CASSQHIQSTDTQYF. In nucleotides, the CDR3 is TGTGCCAGCAGCCAACACATCCAAAGCACAGATACGCAGTATTTT. V usage is TRBV4-2 and J usage is TRBJ2-3, with unresolved D. CDR1 LGHNA and CDR2 YNFKEQ come from the germline V gene. This CDR3 is 15 amino acids long. V shed 2 bases and J shed 0 bases, with 9 bases lying between them.